This T cell receptor beta chain was captured by sequencing in a study of CD8 T cells in ankylosing spondylitis. Findings and limits, study-wide: Seemingly characteristic of ankylosing spondylitis blood was a TCR beta motif consisting of fewer than 10 highly homologous variants. Reportedly, matched ankylosing spondylitis synovial fluid was significantly enriched for disease-linked clones.

A quantitative 5'-RACE method, one with molecular barcodes, was used to make TCR beta libraries. TCRdb used MiXCR to reprocess the 5' RACE reads, holding one entry per CDR3 protein. The table has approximately 200,000 distinct CDR3 sequences, under 15% seen once. On this clonotype: Its antigen is unidentified.

The length of the CDR3 is 15 residues. CDR1 SEHNR and CDR2 FQNEAQ come from the germline V gene (reference sequence). With 8 bases removed from V and 1 base from J, the gap between germline ends came to 15 bases. The source is a female donor with ankylosing spondylitis or in good health (not recorded which). The sequenced sample was blood, either unsorted or a sorted T cell fraction (not recorded which). This chain uses TRBV7-9 with TRBJ1-3; D ambiguous. The CDR3 region is CASSPPGSSGNTIYF. CDR3 sequence (DNA): TGTGCCAGCTCACCACCCGGGTCTTCTGGAAACACCATATATTTT.